This T cell receptor beta chain comes out of a study of blood T cell repertoires in COVID-19. Study as a whole: Specimens from acute and convalescent COVID-19 originated in the United States, Italy and Spain.

From germline, CDR1 is SGHRS and CDR2 YFSETQ. V was clipped by 2 bases and J by 0 bases; unmatched bases: 7. The CDR3 spans 17 residues. Sequenced by immunoSEQ multiplex PCR; TCRdb stores in-frame clones only, minus some. Of under 200,000 clones listed, approximately 86% were seen once; the top ten hold more than 3%. In its sample, this clone was seen once. The sample comprised peripheral blood. J is TRBJ2-7 and V is TRBV5-1, with TRBD2 identical over 11 bases. The TCR originated in an older man with acute or convalescent COVID-19. CDR3 in DNA: TGCGCCAGCAGCTTTGAGATAGCGGGAGGGCCCTCCTACGAGCAGTACTTC. It encodes CASSFEIAGGPSYEQYF.